One sample yielded the 16 T cell receptor beta chains listed below, sequenced in a study of shared clonotypes between healthy human individuals. The method was immunoSEQ multiplex PCR; TCRdb's version includes in-frame clones alone and lacks a portion of them. Of roughly 2 million clones in the sample, 95% were seen once. The sample taken for sequencing was naive CD4+ T cells sorted from blood. Subset noted: CD45RA+ positively selected. Receptors originate from a man aged 18 to 29 in good health.

The chain uses TRBV2 and TRBJ1-6, with 7 positions matching TRBD1. CDR3 length equals 13 residues. J gave up 9 bases and V 3 bases, and 2 bases lay outside the gene matches. CDR1 and CDR2 (germline): SNHLY, FYNNEI. Here the CDR3 DNA reads TGTGCCAGCAGTGATGACAGGGTTTCACCCCTCCACTTT. Translating it yields CASSDDRVSPLHF.

The genes are TRBV6-1 and TRBJ2-5; tentatively, D is TRBD2 (7 bases). The CDR3 sequence is 16 residues long. In germline, CDR1 is MNHNS, CDR2 SASEGT. Between the trimmed V and J ends, which lost 4 bases and 2 bases, there was a span of 17 bases. The CDR3 sequence: CASSVSRGAVQETQYF. CDR3 DNA sequence: TGTGCCAGCAGTGTTAGTCGGGGGGCGGTTCAAGAGACCCAGTACTTC.

The chain couples TRBV19 to TRBJ2-7, with 8 positions matching TRBD1. The CDR3 consists of 14 residues. Trimming removed 4 bases from V and 2 bases from J; junction bases left unmatched: 4. Germline V lookup: CDR1 LNHDA, CDR2 SQIVND (reference sequence). In nucleotides, the CDR3 is TGTGCCAGTAGTAACCCGACAGGGGCCTACGAGCAGTACTTC. Protein sequence: CASSNPTGAYEQYF. Drawing the rest from reference TRBV19 and TRBJ2-7, the complete variable domain is DGGITQSPKYLFRKEGQNVTLSCEQNLNHDAMYWYRQDPGQGLRLIYYSQIVNDFQKGDIAEGYSVSREKKESFPLTVTSAQKNPTAFYLCASSNPTGAYEQYFGPGTRLTVT.

This sequence joins TRBV6-1 and TRBJ2-4; 8 bases fit TRBD1. This CDR3 has 14 amino acids. J gave up 3 bases and V 6 bases, and 4 bases lay outside the gene matches. Per germline, CDR1 MNHNS and CDR2 SASEGT. This chain's CDR3 is CASRGTGHKNIQYF. In nucleotides, the CDR3 is TGTGCCAGCAGAGGGACAGGCCACAAAAACATTCAGTACTTC.

This clone came up a few times. This chain joins TRBV13 and TRBJ1-4; D may be TRBD1 (6 bases). The CDR3 is made up of 17 amino acids. Germline V gene data show CDR1 as PRHDT and CDR2 as FYEKMQ (reference sequence). Trimming stripped 5 bases from V and 8 bases from J, with 24 bases between. The CDR3 DNA reads as TGTGCCAGCAGCCCCGGGGGCACGGGGCCTGAGAGGGAAAAACTGTTTTTT. Encoded protein: CASSPGGTGPEREKLFF.

The CDR3 sequence: CASSTKRSRTDTQYF. The CDR3 DNA reads TGTGCCAGCAGCACGAAGCGGAGCCGCACAGATACGCAGTATTTT. V gene TRBV5-4 combines with J gene TRBJ2-3; D might be TRBD2 (5 bases). Per germline, CDR1 SGHNT and CDR2 YYREEE (reference sequence). CDR3 length equals 15 residues. V lost 4 bases, J lost 1 base, and 13 bases lay in between.

V and J are TRBV13 and TRBJ2-7, with 7 bases aligning to TRBD1. With V trimmed by 4 bases and J by 7 bases, 7 bases remained unmatched. The CDR3 is 13 residues long. The V gene's germline CDR1 is PRHDT and CDR2 FYEKMQ (reference sequence). The CDR3 loop reads CASSYRGAGEQYF. CDR3 coding DNA: TGTGCCAGCAGCTACAGGGGCGCCGGGGAGCAGTACTTC.

The V call is TRBV6-5, the J call TRBJ2-7; weak D call: TRBD1 (6 bases). CDR1 and CDR2 from the germline V gene are MNHEY and SVGAGI. The V end lost 5 bases, the J end lost 4 bases, and 18 bases lay between the germline ends. This CDR3 contains 15 residues. DNA for the CDR3: TGTGCCAGCAGTCCATCGACAGGTACCAAATACGAGCAGTACTTC. Its translation is CASSPSTGTKYEQYF.

This chain connects TRBV21-1 to TRBJ2-7; the table's D gene call, TRBD1, was not cross checked with the DNA. TRBV21-1 is a recognized pseudogene. The CDR3 is 17 residues long. The CDR3 sequence is CASSNWVGGPFSYEQYF. The CDR3 DNA reads TGTGCCAGCAGCAACTGGGTAGGGGGCCCTTTCTCCTACGAGCAGTACTTC.

The V gene is TRBV5-1, the J gene TRBJ1-5; D might be TRBD1 (5 bases). Germline V gene lookup returns CDR1 SGHRS and CDR2 YFSETQ. V dropped 0 bases and J dropped 3 bases, with 10 bases sitting between them. The CDR3 consists of 15 residues. Here the CDR3 reads CASSLEGRLNQPQHF. Here the CDR3 DNA reads TGCGCCAGCAGCTTGGAGGGACGGCTCAATCAGCCCCAGCATTTT.

This sequence joins TRBV4-2 and TRBJ2-3, with TRBD2 matching 8 bases. CDR1 LGHNA and CDR2 YNFKEQ come from the germline V gene. CDR3 length: 15 amino acids. V was clipped by 5 bases and J by 1 base; unmatched bases: 5. CDR3 loop: CASSTRAGGTDTQYF. Here the CDR3 DNA reads TGTGCCAGCAGCACTCGAGCGGGGGGCACAGATACGCAGTATTTT.

The chain employs TRBV19 and TRBJ2-7, with D maybe TRBD1 (6 bases). This CDR3 comprises 13 residues. Trimming removed 6 bases at V and 2 bases at J, with 11 bases between. From germline, CDR1 is LNHDA and CDR2 SQIVND (reference sequence). The CDR3 here is CASSRDIPYEQYF. The CDR3 coding sequence is TGTGCCAGTAGCCGGGACATCCCCTACGAGCAGTACTTC.

The rearrangement joins TRBV2 to TRBJ1-1; weak D call: TRBD1 (5 bases). There are 15 residues in the CDR3. Germline V gene lookup returns CDR1 SNHLY and CDR2 FYNNEI. The V end was cut by 8 bases, the J end by 1 base, with 17 bases between. The CDR3 spells CASLVGGLSNTEAFF. The CDR3 region has the DNA TGTGCCAGCTTAGTGGGGGGTTTATCGAACACTGAAGCTTTCTTT.

The chain joins TRBV15 to TRBJ2-3; 7 bases map to TRBD2. Germline trimming cut 0 bases from V and 3 bases from J; bases unmatched to any gene: 6. CDR3 size: 16 residues. In germline, CDR1 is LNHNV, CDR2 YYDKDF (reference sequence). CDR3 bases: TGTGCCACCAGCAGAGATCGGGGGGAGGGGACAGATACGCAGTATTTT. Translation: CATSRDRGEGTDTQYF.

The chain has TRBV5-1 and TRBJ1-4, with 8 bases identical to TRBD1. Looked up from germline, CDR1 is SGHRS and CDR2 is YFSETQ. The J segment lost 8 bases and the V segment lost 4 bases, leaving 4 bases of the junction unmatched. The CDR3 is 13 amino acids. DNA of the CDR3: TGCGCCAGCAGCAGCGACAGGGGCGAAAAACTGTTTTTT. It is translated as CASSSDRGEKLFF.

The V call is TRBV6-5, the J call TRBJ1-3; 10 nucleotides align to TRBD1. V lost 2 bases, J lost 8 bases, and 3 bases stayed unmatched. Germline lookup yields CDR1 MNHEY and CDR2 SVGAGI. This CDR3 spans 14 amino acids. The DNA for the CDR3 is TGTGCCAGCAGTTACGTGACAGGGGGCGACACCATATATTTT. Translated, it gives CASSYVTGGDTIYF.